This T cell receptor (beta chain) is from a study of beta chain features in type 1 diabetes. Regarding the study as a whole: Insertion counts at VDJ junctions were lower in type 1 diabetes patients, who also showed more deletions there.

Germline CDR1 reads KGHSH; CDR2 reads LQKENI. The CDR3 spans 15 residues. V lost 2 bases, J lost 3 bases, and 6 bases stayed unmatched. A single heparinised draw of approximately 110 mL on average was taken per donor. Each sorted fraction was over 95% pure. Turning to this clone: Antigen unknown.

The study reverse transcribed the entire isolated RNA, so it sequenced expressed TCRB transcripts. Assay: immunoSEQ multiplex PCR; the TCRdb copy retains only in-frame clones and omits some. The table has about 360,000 clones, around 12% seen once. This chain joins TRBV18 and TRBJ2-5; 7 nucleotides agree with TRBD2. The source is a man aged 18 to 35 in good health. Sequencing used naive CD4+ T cells from blood. The CDR3 region is CASSPRAGEEETQYF. The DNA of the CDR3 is TGTGCCAGCTCACCAAGGGCGGGGGAGGAAGAGACCCAGTACTTC.